The rows below give T cell receptor beta chains drawn from one sample of a study of blood T cell repertoires in COVID-19. Profiled with immunoSEQ multiplex PCR; TCRdb holds only in-frame clones, not every one. The table lists about 84,000 clones, 80% to 90% of them singletons. Sequenced input: peripheral blood. These receptors came from a man older than 75 with active or convalescent COVID-19. The CDR3 runs from the conserved cysteine through the conserved F or W. D genes are given only for firm matches. A clone size is listed for some rows: how often the clone was seen (once, few, many), or a class if it is expanded.

D: TRBD1
V: TRBV19
J: TRBJ2-7
size: -
DNA: TGTGCCAGCCGCCGGACAGGGAGCTCCTACGAGCAGTACTTC
CDR3: CASRRTGSSYEQYF

D: -
V: TRBV2
J: TRBJ1-5
size: -
DNA: TGTGCCAGCGACGGCGACTATAGCAATCAGCCCCAGCATTTT
CDR3: CASDGDYSNQPQHF

D: -
V: TRBV30
J: TRBJ2-7
size: -
DNA: TGTGCCTGGAGTGTCTCCTCCTACGAGCAGTACTTC
CDR3: CAWSVSSYEQYF

D: TRBD1
V: TRBV6-5
J: TRBJ2-7
size: once
DNA: TGTGCCAGCAGAGTCGACAGGGTCCACGAGCAGTACTTC
CDR3: CASRVDRVHEQYF

D: TRBD2
V: TRBV4-1
J: TRBJ2-7
size: few
DNA: TGCGCCAGCAGCCGAGATAGCGGGAGAGGGGCCAACTACGAGCAGTACTTC
CDR3: CASSRDSGRGANYEQYF

D: TRBD1
V: TRBV7-6
J: TRBJ1-6
size: few
DNA: TGTGCCAGCAGCGGACAGGGCTCCTATAATTCACCCCTCCACTTT
CDR3: CASSGQGSYNSPLHF

D: -
V: TRBV7-2
J: TRBJ1-5
size: -
DNA: TGTGCCAGCAGCCCCCCCGGGGGACTCAATCAGCCCCAGCATTTT
CDR3: CASSPPGGLNQPQHF

D: TRBD2
V: TRBV27
J: TRBJ2-2
size: once
DNA: TGTGCCAGCAGAATCAGCGGGGTAGGCACCGGGGAGCTGTTTTTT
CDR3: CASRISGVGTGELFF

D: -
V: TRBV7-9
J: TRBJ2-7
size: -
DNA: TGTGCCAGCAGCCAGCAGGGCTACGAGCAGTACTTC
CDR3: CASSQQGYEQYF

D: TRBD1
V: TRBV29-1
J: TRBJ1-2
size: -
DNA: TGCAGCGTTGAGGTTGACAGGGGGGATGGCTACACCTTC
CDR3: CSVEVDRGDGYTF

D: -
V: TRBV29-1
J: TRBJ1-2
size: -
DNA: TGCAGTGAAAGGAGCAGCTATGGCTACACCTTC
CDR3: CSERSSYGYTF

D: TRBD1
V: TRBV6-5
J: TRBJ1-1
size: -
DNA: TGTGCCAGCAGTTTTACCGGGGACAGGAACACTGAAGCTTTCTTT
CDR3: CASSFTGDRNTEAFF

D: -
V: TRBV7-6
J: TRBJ1-1
size: -
DNA: TGTGCCAGCAGCTGGCTGGAGGGACCTGAAGCTTTCTTT
CDR3: CASSWLEGPEAFF

D: TRBD1
V: TRBV29-1
J: TRBJ1-1
size: -
DNA: TGCAGCGTTGGGGACACAGGGGACATGAACACTGAAGCTTTCTTT
CDR3: CSVGDTGDMNTEAFF

D: TRBD1
V: TRBV19
J: TRBJ1-4
size: -
DNA: TGTGCCTCGTCCCCCCCCGGGGACAGGGGTTTTGAAAAACTGTTTTTT
CDR3: CASSPPGDRGFEKLFF

D: -
V: TRBV28
J: TRBJ2-7
size: -
DNA: TGTGCCAGCAGCACCGGGACTGGGCCTAACGAGCAGTACTTC
CDR3: CASSTGTGPNEQYF

D: TRBD2
V: TRBV2
J: TRBJ2-3
size: -
DNA: TGTGCCAGCAGTCAACGGGCTAGCGGAACCACAGATACGCAGTATTTT
CDR3: CASSQRASGTTDTQYF

D: -
V: TRBV2
J: TRBJ1-2
size: -
DNA: TGTGCCAGCAGTAGCTCCGAGGTCCGAGGCTACACCTTC
CDR3: CASSSSEVRGYTF

D: -
V: TRBV7-9
J: TRBJ2-5
size: once
DNA: TGTGCCAGCAGCTTAGGGGTCTCACAAGAGGCCCAGTACTTC
CDR3: CASSLGVSQEAQYF

D: -
V: TRBV2
J: TRBJ2-7
size: -
DNA: TGTGCCAGCAGTATACCTCTAGGGGCCTCCACCTACGAGCAGTACTTC
CDR3: CASSIPLGASTYEQYF

D: -
V: TRBV28
J: TRBJ1-2
size: -
DNA: TGTGCCAGCAGTTACGAGGGTGGCTACACCTTC
CDR3: CASSYEGGYTF

D: TRBD1
V: TRBV19
J: TRBJ1-2
size: -
DNA: TGTGCCAGTAGTGGGACAGAAAGCTATGGCTACACCTTC
CDR3: CASSGTESYGYTF

D: -
V: TRBV14
J: TRBJ2-5
size: -
DNA: TGTGCCAGCAGCCACACGACCTCAGGGACCCAGTACTTC
CDR3: CASSHTTSGTQYF

D: TRBD1
V: TRBV5-4
J: TRBJ1-1
size: -
DNA: TGTGCCAGCAGCTTCAGGACAGGGACTGACACTGAAGCTTTCTTT
CDR3: CASSFRTGTDTEAFF

D: -
V: TRBV14
J: TRBJ1-1
size: -
DNA: TGTGCCAGCAGCCCCTTGGGGGGGGCGAACACTGAAGCTTTCTTT
CDR3: CASSPLGGANTEAFF

D: TRBD2
V: TRBV30
J: TRBJ2-7
size: -
DNA: TGTGCCTTTGAGCGGGGCCGAAGCTCCTACGAGCAGTACTTC
CDR3: CAFERGRSSYEQYF